A single sample gave rise to the 14 T cell receptor beta chains below, sequenced in a study of blood T cell repertoires in COVID-19. TCRdb's copy holds only in-frame clones and misses some; the assay was immunoSEQ multiplex PCR. This table holds approximately 470,000 clones, roughly 87% found once. Sequenced sample: PBMCs or T cells enriched from blood (not recorded which). These receptors all come from a woman in her late teens or twenties who had recovered from COVID-19.

The chain has TRBV4-2 and TRBJ1-1, with D hard to call. Between the trimmed V and J ends, which lost 0 bases and 0 bases, there was a span of 11 bases. CDR1 and CDR2 (germline): LGHNA, YNFKEQ. This CDR3 has 16 residues. CDR3 nucleotide sequence: TGTGCCAGCAGCCAAGATAGGAGGAGTTTGAACACTGAAGCTTTCTTT. Translation gives CASSQDRRSLNTEAFF.

The chain recombines TRBV7-9 with TRBJ2-5; 7 bases align to TRBD1. J gave up 2 bases and V 5 bases, and 5 bases lay outside the gene matches. The CDR3 consists of 14 residues. Germline V gene sequence: CDR1 SEHNR, CDR2 FQNEAQ (reference sequence). DNA for the CDR3: TGTGCCAGCAGCCTCACAGGGGAGCAAGAGACCCAGTACTTC. This encodes CASSLTGEQETQYF.

The rearrangement uses TRBV18 and TRBJ1-6, with 7 bases identical to TRBD1. CDR1 is KGHSH and CDR2 is LQKENI in the germline V gene. The V gene end was trimmed by 3 bases and the J gene end by 7 bases; junction bases not matched to a gene: 3. This CDR3 has 14 residues. This CDR3 reads CASSPETGNSPLHF. CDR3 DNA sequence: TGTGCCAGCTCACCGGAGACAGGGAATTCACCCCTCCACTTT.

This chain uses TRBV3-1 (or the pseudogene TRBV3-2) with TRBJ1-2; D unresolved. CDR1 is LGHDT and CDR2 is YNNKEL in the germline V gene (reference sequence). The CDR3 is made up of 12 amino acids. Deletions cut 1 base from V and 5 bases from J, with 5 bases between. As DNA, the CDR3 is TGTGCCAGCAGCCAAGGGAGGTATGGCTACACCTTC. Protein: CASSQGRYGYTF.

The rearrangement uses TRBV28 and TRBJ1-2; 10 bases are a match to TRBD1. Per germline, CDR1 MDHEN and CDR2 SYDVKM. V trimming: 10 bases; J trimming: 8 bases; junction bases outside the gene matches: 13. This CDR3 is built from 14 residues. This chain's CDR3 is CATWDRGMEEGYTF. The CDR3 region has the DNA TGTGCCACTTGGGACAGGGGAATGGAGGAGGGCTACACCTTC.

This chain uses TRBV7-2 with TRBJ2-5; perhaps TRBD2 as D (5 bases). V was trimmed by 1 base and J by 1 base, leaving 13 bases between them. The germline gives CDR1 SGHTA, CDR2 FQGNSA. This CDR3 is 16 amino acids long. CDR3 sequence (DNA): TGTGCCAGCAGCTTAGGGTTGTCTAGCCTCCAAGAGACCCAGTACTTC. Translating it yields CASSLGLSSLQETQYF. The full variable domain, in which reference TRBV7-2 and TRBJ2-5 provide the parts outside the CDR3, is GAGVSQSPSNKVTEKGKDVELRCDPISGHTALYWYRQSLGQGLEFLIYFQGNSAPDKSGLPSDRFSAERTGGSVSTLTIQRTQQEDSAVYLCASSLGLSSLQETQYFGPGTRLLVL.

This clone showed up just once. This sequence joins TRBV11-2 and TRBJ1-4, with D hard to call. CDR3 length equals 13 residues. Trimming stripped 5 bases from V and 6 bases from J, with 10 bases between. Germline-derived CDR1 and CDR2 are SGHAT and FQNNGV. In DNA, the CDR3 is TGTGCCAGCAGCCGCCTAAACGATGAAAAACTGTTTTTT. Its protein product is CASSRLNDEKLFF.

This clone has a single count. The chain has TRBV19 and TRBJ2-7, with TRBD1 identical over 11 bases. Trimming cost V 3 bases and J 5 bases; bases outside gene matches: 6. The CDR3 has 15 residues. Germline V gene data show CDR1 as LNHDA and CDR2 as SQIVND (reference sequence). The CDR3 loop is CASSIRPGQGDEQYF. CDR3 bases: TGTGCCAGTAGTATTAGACCGGGACAGGGGGACGAGCAGTACTTC.

V gene TRBV7-9 combines with J gene TRBJ2-2; perhaps TRBD2 as D (5 bases). This CDR3 region has 15 residues. Germline V gene lookup returns CDR1 SEHNR and CDR2 FQNEAQ (reference sequence). V lost 1 base and J 6 bases, leaving 12 bases between the germline ends. Here the CDR3 reads CASSLETGVAGELFF. The CDR3 DNA reads as TGTGCCAGCAGCTTAGAGACCGGGGTGGCCGGGGAGCTGTTTTTT.

The gene calls are TRBV19 and TRBJ1-1; TRBD1 agrees at 10 bases. V gave up 5 bases and J gave up 5 bases; unmatched junction bases: 5. Germline V CDR1 and CDR2: LNHDA, SQIVND (reference sequence). There are 14 residues in the CDR3. The CDR3 here is CASSQGQGRTEAFF. CDR3 in DNA: TGTGCCAGTAGTCAGGGACAGGGGAGGACTGAAGCTTTCTTT. Together with reference TRBV19 and TRBJ1-1, the CDR3 gives the full variable domain: DGGITQSPKYLFRKEGQNVTLSCEQNLNHDAMYWYRQDPGQGLRLIYYSQIVNDFQKGDIAEGYSVSREKKESFPLTVTSAQKNPTAFYLCASSQGQGRTEAFFGQGTRLTVV.

The chain uses TRBV18 and TRBJ2-7; 10 positions match TRBD1. V trimming: 3 bases; J trimming: 3 bases; junction bases outside the gene matches: 8. Germline lookup yields CDR1 KGHSH and CDR2 LQKENI. The CDR3 has 16 residues. The CDR3 DNA is TGTGCCAGCTCACCGGCTAGGGGACAGGGGTTCTACGAGCAGTACTTC. It yields the protein CASSPARGQGFYEQYF.

The chain carries TRBV5-6 and TRBJ2-7; 7 positions agree with TRBD1. The J segment lost 7 bases and the V segment lost 1 base, leaving 14 bases of the junction unmatched. CDR1 is SGHDT and CDR2 is YYEEEE in the germline V gene. This CDR3 contains 16 residues. The CDR3 nucleotides read TGTGCCAGCAGCTTGATAAAAAGGACAGGCCTAAAAGAGCAGTACTTC. It is translated as CASSLIKRTGLKEQYF.

This chain uses TRBV7-7 with TRBJ1-2, with D uncertain. V was shortened by 0 bases and J by 3 bases, with 14 bases between the two germline ends. This CDR3 is 16 amino acids long. The germline gives CDR1 SSHAT, CDR2 FNYEAQ (reference sequence). DNA for the CDR3: TGTGCCAGCAGCTTAGCGCCCGGGTTTTGGGACTATGGCTACACCTTC. Protein: CASSLAPGFWDYGYTF.

V and J are TRBV10-1 and TRBJ1-2, with D hard to call. Trimming removed 2 bases from V and 3 bases from J, with 10 bases in between. CDR1 and CDR2 from the germline V gene are WNHNN and SYGVQD (reference sequence). This CDR3 is built from 14 residues. The CDR3 region is CASSETRGDYGYTF. The DNA of the CDR3 is TGCGCCAGCAGTGAGACCCGGGGTGACTATGGCTACACCTTC.